This TCR beta chain came from a study of beta chain features in type 1 diabetes (dated by TCRdb to 2017 to 2018). Regarding the research as a whole: Patients and healthy donors did not differ in mean age, gender distribution, total cell number or subset yield. A total of 85 million to 140 million sorted cells were examined across all samples, and a strong correlation was observed between cell number per subset and RNA yield. The study compared TCRB repertoires of sorted circulating CD4+ T cell subsets between recently diagnosed type 1 diabetes patients and matched healthy donors. Naive and central memory subsets were obtained from all 30 or so donors, but regulatory and stem cell-like memory subsets were isolated from only 8 patients and roughly eight healthy donors.

V is pruned by 5 bases and J by 7 bases, leaving 7 bases of the junction without a gene match. As encoded in the germline V gene, CDR1 is SNHLY while CDR2 is FYNNEI. The CDR3 goes from the cysteine to the phenylalanine over 15 residues. The only DNA kept is the CDR3, 45 bases in frame from the first base. The entire amount of isolated RNA was reverse transcribed using the High Capacity cDNA Reverse Transcription Kit, so the sequenced TCRB transcripts were expressed ones. Naive, central memory and regulatory T cell samples underwent deep immunoSEQ sequencing, averaging around 3.7 million total reads per sample. Sorted cells were lysed in RLT buffer and RNA was extracted with DNase-treated RNeasy Micro or Mini kits, depending on cell number. To prevent cross-contamination, every cell subset was processed on its own, while patient and healthy donor samples were processed together. The immunoSEQ multiplex PCR was used to amplify TCRB sequences from cDNA, yielding 87-bp fragments that span the CDR3 region. Sequencing of the amplicons was performed on the Illumina HiSeq platform. Per the original workflow: PCR bias was corrected computationally using synthetic template baselines, and reads within Hamming distance 2 were collapsed, with unmergeable singletons discarded. By aligning reads against IMGT, V, D and J genes, CDR3 length, and insertions or deletions at six rearrangement sites were assigned. Within each subset, clonotype counts were normalized to sorted cell number, and only after that were true diversity and Gini coefficients computed with the tcR R package. The overlap coefficient, calculated on TCRB nucleotide sequences, was used to measure repertoire sharing. As a proxy for the pre-selection repertoire, out-of-frame TCRB sequences from naive cells were analyzed. As stored in TCRdb, this immuneACCESS dataset retains in-frame rearrangements with V and J assigned. A fraction of the clones does not appear; measured against another copy, unresolved V genes explain less than half of the discrepancy, and the remainder lacks a known reason. The DNA was the basis for D and trimming; V, J and clone size are from that table. This sample comprises around 260,000 clones, around 22% of them detected only once. The leading ten clones occupy 0.012% of the sample.

A single peripheral blood draw of approximately 100 mL on average was collected from each donor into heparinised tubes. Naive, central memory, regulatory and stem cell-like memory CD4+ T cells were sorted on a BD FACSAria II using a panel including CD45RO, CCR7, CD25, CD127, CD95 and CD27. Every sorted population had a purity above 95%. PBMCs were isolated immediately by Lymphoprep density gradient centrifugation and stained directly without culture. To minimize batch effects, samples were stained and sorted in pairs, one healthy donor with one patient per experiment. This clone has a handful of counts. Its specific antigen is unknown. Per-base qualities were not stored, and no clone one base away is much larger. Study-wide conclusions, independent of this receptor: In all four CD4+ subsets, TCRB CDR3 length was moderately but significantly shorter in type 1 diabetes patients. The naive, central memory and regulatory TCRB repertoires appeared to resemble one another more closely among patients than among healthy donors. Sequencing cDNA rather than genomic DNA could over-represent highly expressing activated cells, although activation and CD3 levels did not differ between groups. Shorter templates might be favored by PCR, yet because patient and control samples were amplified and corrected together, any such skew would affect both groups equally. Only small numbers of individuals were included in the HLA sub-analyses, which left unresolved whether HLA type had any influence on TCRB rearrangement. Fewer insertions and more nucleotide deletions at VDJ recombination sites were observed in patients with type 1 diabetes, implying thymic rearrangement abnormalities.

The sequence was collected from a woman aged 25 to 39 with type 1 diabetes. The chain couples TRBV2 to TRBJ2-3, and 12 junctional nucleotides match TRBD2. Material for sequencing was naive CD4+ T cells from blood. Reading the label with the study, this specimen's cell subset or site is: true naive CD4+ T cells. CDR3 region: CASSQLAGGWNTQYF. DNA sequence: TGTGCCAGCAGTCAACTAGCGGGAGGATGGAATACGCAGTATTTT.